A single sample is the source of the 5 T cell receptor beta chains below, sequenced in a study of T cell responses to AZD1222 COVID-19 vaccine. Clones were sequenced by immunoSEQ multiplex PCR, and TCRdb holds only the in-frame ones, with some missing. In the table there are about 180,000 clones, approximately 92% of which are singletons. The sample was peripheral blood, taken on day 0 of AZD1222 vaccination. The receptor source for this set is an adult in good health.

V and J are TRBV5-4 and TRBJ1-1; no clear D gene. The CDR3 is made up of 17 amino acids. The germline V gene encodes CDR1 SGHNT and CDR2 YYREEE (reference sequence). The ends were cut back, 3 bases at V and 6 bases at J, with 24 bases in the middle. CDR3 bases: TGTGCCAGCAGCTCCGGAGCAGACCGGGGATGGAAGGCTGAAGCTTTCTTT. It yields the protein CASSSGADRGWKAEAFF.

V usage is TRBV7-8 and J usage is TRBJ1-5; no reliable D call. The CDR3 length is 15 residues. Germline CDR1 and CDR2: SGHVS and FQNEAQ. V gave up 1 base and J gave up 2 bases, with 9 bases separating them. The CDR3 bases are TGTGCCAGCAGCTTAGTCGCCCGTGGCAATCAGCCCCAGCATTTT. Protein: CASSLVARGNQPQHF.

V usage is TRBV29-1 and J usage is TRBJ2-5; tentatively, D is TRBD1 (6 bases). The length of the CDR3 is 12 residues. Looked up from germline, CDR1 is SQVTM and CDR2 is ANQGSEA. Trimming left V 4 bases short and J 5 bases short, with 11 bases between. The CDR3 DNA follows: TGCAGCGTTGGCAGGGGCGGGGAGACCCAGTACTTC. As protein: CSVGRGGETQYF.

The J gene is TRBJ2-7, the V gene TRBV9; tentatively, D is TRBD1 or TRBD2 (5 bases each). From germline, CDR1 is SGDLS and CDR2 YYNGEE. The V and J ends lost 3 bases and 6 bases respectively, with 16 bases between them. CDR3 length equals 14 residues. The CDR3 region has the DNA TGTGCCAGCAGCGAAGGGACCGCCCCTACCGAGCAGTACTTC. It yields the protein CASSEGTAPTEQYF.

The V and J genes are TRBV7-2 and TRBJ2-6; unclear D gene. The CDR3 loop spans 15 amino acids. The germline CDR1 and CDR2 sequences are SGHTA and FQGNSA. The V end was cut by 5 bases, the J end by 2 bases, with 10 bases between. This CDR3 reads CASSPRITGANVLTF. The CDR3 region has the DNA TGTGCCAGCAGCCCCCGGATTACTGGGGCCAACGTCCTGACTTTC.